These 28 T cell receptor beta chains originate from one sample sequenced in a study of glioma-infiltrating T cells. Amplification of TCR alpha and beta CDR3 regions from RNA used iRepertoire nested multiplex PCR. TCRdb independently ran MiXCR on the multiplex PCR reads; one entry per CDR3 protein. The sample has around 190,000 distinct CDR3 sequences; around 40% are singletons. What was sequenced was glioma tissue, nonneoplastic brain tissue, or PBMCs (not recorded which). These receptors originate from a human donor with low-grade glioma or glioblastoma, undergoing nonglioma brain surgery, or in good health (not recorded which).

The table lists this clonotype with many counts. The CDR3 is CSARDASGGGGGELFF. The CDR3 nucleotides read TGCAGTGCTAGAGACGCATCGGGAGGGGGGGGCGGGGAGCTGTTTTTT. The V gene is TRBV20-1, the J gene TRBJ2-2; TRBD2 aligns across 8 bases. The CDR3 consists of 16 residues. Germline trimming cut 0 bases from V and 7 bases from J; bases unmatched to any gene: 10. Germline V gene data show CDR1 as DFQATT and CDR2 as SNEGSKA (reference sequence).

This clonotype was counted at least ten times. V and J are TRBV6-2 or TRBV6-3 and TRBJ2-4, with 8 positions matching TRBD1. The CDR3 loop spans 14 amino acids. The germline gives CDR1 MNHEY, CDR2 SVGEGT. The V gene end was trimmed by 4 bases and the J gene end by 7 bases; junction bases not matched to a gene: 6. The CDR3 bases are TGTGCCAGCAGTTGGACAGGGACAGGCAACATTCAGTACTTC. Amino acids: CASSWTGTGNIQYF.

The chain employs TRBV24-1 and TRBJ2-3; 8 nucleotides agree with TRBD1. From germline, CDR1 is KGHDR and CDR2 SFDVKD. The CDR3 consists of 14 residues. V trimming: 7 bases; J trimming: 4 bases; junction bases outside the gene matches: 6. In nucleotides, the CDR3 is TGTGCCACCAGAGGACAGGGAGGCGCAGATACGCAGTATTTT. It yields the protein CATRGQGGADTQYF.

This clonotype has ten or more counts. The rearrangement links TRBV20-1 to TRBJ2-1, with 9 nucleotides matching TRBD2. V gave up 7 bases and J gave up 3 bases; unmatched junction bases: 4. The germline V gene encodes CDR1 DFQATT and CDR2 SNEGSKA (reference sequence). The CDR3 sequence is 13 residues long. DNA of the CDR3: TGCAGTGTAGCGGGAGCTGTCTACAATGAGCAGTTCTTC. Protein product: CSVAGAVYNEQFF.

The table lists this clonotype with many counts. The genes are TRBV25-1 and TRBJ2-2; D is undetermined. Trimming removed 5 bases at V and 4 bases at J, with 5 bases between. The germline V gene encodes CDR1 MGHDK and CDR2 SYGVNS. The CDR3 spans 12 residues. The CDR3 sequence is CASSKSTGELFF. The CDR3 DNA sequence: TGTGCCAGCAGTAAGAGCACCGGGGAGCTGTTTTTT.

This clonotype was counted only a few times. The chain employs TRBV20-1 and TRBJ2-7; 7 nucleotides align to TRBD2. Germline assignment: CDR1 DFQATT and CDR2 SNEGSKA (reference sequence). This CDR3 contains 16 residues. With 3 bases clipped from V and 6 bases from J, the junction kept 17 bases outside the gene matches. The CDR3 here is CSARRFRASGTGEQYF. CDR3 bases: TGCAGTGCTAGGAGGTTTCGGGCTAGCGGTACGGGCGAGCAGTACTTC.

The table lists this clonotype with many counts. V is TRBV12-3 or TRBV12-4 and J is TRBJ2-3, with D uncertain. Trimming stripped 2 bases from V and 3 bases from J, with 12 bases between. CDR3 size: 15 residues. The chain's CDR3 is CASSLTAIRTDTQYF. As DNA, the CDR3 is TGTGCCAGCAGTTTAACGGCGATCAGGACAGATACGCAGTATTTT.

As regards this clonotype: A much larger clone differs by one base, so this may be a read error. This sequence joins TRBV5-4 and TRBJ1-2; 7 bases map to TRBD1. The germline gives CDR1 SGHNT, CDR2 YYREEE (reference sequence). This CDR3 has 14 residues. With V trimmed by 5 bases and J by 4 bases, 8 bases remained unmatched. DNA of the CDR3: TGTGCCAGCAGACACAGGGACAGTGGCTATGGCTACACCTTC. Encoded protein: CASRHRDSGYGYTF.

The chain employs TRBV3-1 and TRBJ1-1; 10 nucleotides match TRBD1. Germline V CDR1 and CDR2: LGHDT, YNNKEL (reference sequence). The V and J ends lost 6 bases and 4 bases, in that order; junction bases with no gene match: 5. This CDR3 contains 14 residues. This CDR3 is CASSDRGLITEAFF. Here the CDR3 DNA reads TGTGCCAGCAGTGACAGGGGGCTTATCACTGAAGCTTTCTTT.

Remarks on this clonotype: Since a much larger clone is just one base distant, this may be a read error. The rearrangement links TRBV7-9 to TRBJ2-1; 9 bases match TRBD2. The CDR3 runs to 15 residues. With 6 bases clipped from V and 2 bases from J, the junction kept 5 bases outside the gene matches. The germline CDR1 and CDR2 sequences are SEHNR and FQNEAQ (reference sequence). For the CDR3, the DNA is TGTGCCAGCAGGCCTAGCGGGAATACCTACAATGAGCAGTTCTTC. Its protein is CASRPSGNTYNEQFF.

A remark on this clonotype: This may arise from a read error, as a much more abundant clone is one base away. The rearrangement uses TRBV12-3 or TRBV12-4 and TRBJ2-1; TRBD1 matches 8 bases. This CDR3 spans 15 amino acids. CDR3 amino acids: CASSPGQASCNEQFF. The CDR3 DNA follows: TGTGCCAGCAGTCCGGGACAGGCTTCCTGCAATGAGCAGTTCTTC.

Remarks on this clonotype: This likely comes from a read error, as the CDR3 has no conserved phenylalanine or tryptophan at its end. The V gene is TRBV20-1, the J gene TRBJ1-6; 8 nucleotides match TRBD1. The trim removed 5 bases at V and 15 bases at J, leaving 6 bases unmatched. Germline values: CDR1 DFQATT, CDR2 SNEGSKA (reference sequence). The CDR3 runs 11 residues. CDR3 coding DNA: TGCAGTGCTTACAGGGGGATACACCTCCACTCT. Translated: CSAYRGIHLHS.

On this clonotype: A much larger clone differs from this one at a single base, so this may be a read error. CDR3 region: CARSLAGFYNEQFF. The CDR3 DNA reads as TGTGCCAGAAGCCTAGCGGGTTTCTACAATGAGCAGTTCTTC. This chain connects TRBV3-1 to TRBJ2-1; 8 positions agree with TRBD2. CDR3 length equals 14 residues. CDR1 LGHDT and CDR2 YNNKEL come from the germline V gene (reference sequence).

J is TRBJ1-1 and V is TRBV20-1; unclear D gene. The V gene lost 7 bases and the J gene lost 1 base, with 19 bases spanning the gap. Germline CDR1 and CDR2: DFQATT and SNEGSKA (reference sequence). The CDR3 extends over 15 amino acids. This CDR3 is CSDPQSAASNTEAFF. CDR3 bases: TGCAGTGACCCGCAGTCGGCAGCCTCGAACACTGAAGCTTTCTTT.

The chain uses TRBV28 and TRBJ2-1; 10 positions agree with TRBD2. The CDR3 has 16 amino acids. Germline V CDR1 and CDR2: MDHEN, SYDVKM. V lost 5 bases and J lost 1; bases outside the gene matches: 5. The CDR3, as DNA: TGTGCCAGCAGTCCAGCGGGAGGGGTATCCTACAATGAGCAGTTCTTC. Protein sequence: CASSPAGGVSYNEQFF.

The rearrangement uses TRBV2 and TRBJ2-1, with 12 bases lining up with TRBD2. The CDR3 contains 15 residues. CDR1 is SNHLY and CDR2 is FYNNEI in the germline V gene. V gave up 10 bases and J gave up 7 bases; unmatched junction bases: 11. As DNA, the CDR3 is TGTGCCACCGGATCTAGCGGGAGGGAGCTTAATGAGCAGTTCTTC. It is translated as CATGSSGRELNEQFF.

The V gene is TRBV18, the J gene TRBJ2-2, with 8 bases identical to TRBD1. With V trimmed by 5 bases and J by 7 bases, 6 bases remained unmatched. The CDR3 loop spans 14 amino acids. Germline loops: CDR1 KGHSH, CDR2 LQKENI. CDR3 amino acids: CASSSGGADGELFF. The CDR3 nucleotides are TGTGCCAGCTCATCAGGGGGCGCGGACGGGGAGCTGTTTTTT.

This rearrangement joins TRBV12-3 or TRBV12-4 to TRBJ2-5; 11 nucleotides align to TRBD1. The CDR3 is 16 amino acids. V dropped 2 bases and J dropped 4; count of bases not matched to a gene: 6. CDR3: CASSLFGQGAPETQYF. In nucleotides, the CDR3 is TGTGCCAGCAGTTTATTTGGACAGGGGGCTCCAGAGACCCAGTACTTC.

With regard to this clonotype: As the CDR3 is not closed by the conserved phenylalanine or tryptophan, this likely results from a read error. V is TRBV5-1 and J is TRBJ2-1; D remains unclear. This CDR3 has 15 amino acids. Trimming took 0 bases from V and 0 from J, leaving 7 bases between them. Looked up from germline, CDR1 is SGHRS and CDR2 is YFSETQ. The CDR3 here is CASSLERSSYNEQFL. The CDR3 nucleotides are TGCGCCAGCAGCTTGGAACGGAGCTCCTACAATGAGCAGTTCTTA.

To note about this clonotype: Being one base from a much bigger clone, this may be a read error. The chain joins TRBV20-1 to TRBJ2-3; 12 bases are shared with TRBD2. Germline V CDR1 and CDR2: DFQATT, SNEGSKA (reference sequence). The J segment lost 2 bases and the V segment lost 2 bases, leaving 17 bases of the junction unmatched. CDR3 length: 20 residues. CDR3 nucleotides: TGCAGTGCTAGACCCCTCCTAGCGGGAGGGTTGGGTATCTACACAGATACGCAGTATTTT. Encoded protein: CSARPLLAGGLGIYTDTQYF.

By share, this clonotype ranks as medium-sized (0.01 to 0.1%). The genes are TRBV6-6 and TRBJ2-1; TRBD1 is a possible D gene (6 bases). Germline values: CDR1 MNHNY, CDR2 SVGAGI (reference sequence). The CDR3 has 16 residues. The ends were cut back, 0 bases at V and 7 bases at J, with 16 bases in the middle. The CDR3, as DNA: TGTGCCAGCAGTTACTCTAAAGGGGGAGTAGGGAATGAGCAGTTCTTC. Encoded protein: CASSYSKGGVGNEQFF.

Note on this clonotype: A read error may explain this, as a much larger clone is one base away. The V and J genes are TRBV20-1 and TRBJ2-1, with D unclear. The CDR3 spans 11 residues. Germline V lookup: CDR1 DFQATT, CDR2 SNEGSKA (reference sequence). The CDR3 nucleotides are TGCAGCGTTCGAGCTTACAATGAGCAGTTCTTC. It codes for CSVRAYNEQFF.

This clonotype has more than one count but fewer than ten. The chain joins TRBV5-4 to TRBJ2-1; 7 bases agree with TRBD2. Trimming at V came to 2 bases and at J to 8 bases, leaving 7 bases not matched to a gene. Germline V gene data show CDR1 as SGHNT and CDR2 as YYREEE (reference sequence). This CDR3 is 14 amino acids long. In DNA, the CDR3 is TGTGCCAGCAGCTTAACTAGCGTTGAACATGAGCAGTTCTTC. Its protein is CASSLTSVEHEQFF. The full variable domain, with the rest looked up from reference TRBV5-4 and TRBJ2-1, is ETGVTQSPTHLIKTRGQQVTLRCSSQSGHNTVSWYQQALGQGPQFIFQYYREEENGRGNFPPRFSGLQFPNYSSELNVNALELDDSALYLCASSLTSVEHEQFFGPGTRLTVL.

This clonotype has just a few counts. The chain carries TRBV28 and TRBJ2-1, with 7 positions matching TRBD1. Germline-derived CDR1 and CDR2 are MDHEN and SYDVKM. The CDR3 runs to 17 residues. The J segment lost 1 base and the V segment lost 2 bases, leaving 8 bases of the junction unmatched. The CDR3 spells CASSLRGQTGSYNEQFF. The CDR3 DNA reads as TGTGCCAGCAGTTTACGGGGCCAGACAGGGTCCTACAATGAGCAGTTCTTC.

This clonotype occurred many times. The genes are TRBV2 and TRBJ2-3; a possible D gene is TRBD1 (5 bases). In germline, CDR1 is SNHLY, CDR2 FYNNEI. V was cut by 7 bases and J by 1 base, with 9 bases left in between. The CDR3 is 13 residues long. The CDR3 spells CASIPRGTDTQYF. The DNA for the CDR3 is TGTGCCAGCATCCCCAGGGGCACAGATACGCAGTATTTT.

This clonotype occurred a few times. The V and J genes are TRBV7-9 and TRBJ2-7; TRBD2 might be the D (5 bases). The V gene lost 4 bases and the J gene lost 11 bases, with 12 bases spanning the gap. The germline V gene encodes CDR1 SEHNR and CDR2 FQNEAQ (reference sequence). The CDR3 sequence is 11 residues long. The CDR3 nucleotides are TGTGCCAGCAGCTCAAGCGGCCAGGAGTACTTC. It is translated as CASSSSGQEYF.

Note on this clonotype: Compared with germline, one end of the junction differs, possibly owing to a read error. The rearrangement uses TRBV7-8 and TRBJ2-5, with D unresolved. Germline V gene lookup returns CDR1 SGHVS and CDR2 FQNEAQ. The CDR3 is made up of 17 amino acids. CDR3 bases: TGTGCCGGCAGCTTAGCACCTACAAGGGCCCAGGCTGGGACCCAGTACTTC. Amino acids: CAGSLAPTRAQAGTQYF.

The chain joins TRBV4-1 to TRBJ2-1; 7 bases fit TRBD2. Germline assignment: CDR1 MGHRA and CDR2 YSYEKL. This CDR3 spans 18 amino acids. Trimming cost V 6 bases and J 0 bases; bases outside gene matches: 14. Here the CDR3 DNA reads TGCGCCAGCAGGGGCGGCGGGAGAAGGAATAGCTCCTACAATGAGCAGTTCTTC. Translated, it gives CASRGGGRRNSSYNEQFF.